The 6 T cell receptor beta chains reported below all come from one sample, sequenced in a study of graft-versus-host responses after intestinal transplantation. For these receptors, no antigen is known. Clones were read by immunoSEQ multiplex PCR, and TCRdb kept only the in-frame ones, dropping some. The sample records approximately 63,000 clones, 90% to 95% being singletons. The source was unstimulated CD4+ T cells sorted from spleen or lymph node cells, collected before transplant. Every receptor here comes from a human donor who was the organ donor for an intestinal transplant.

The rearrangement uses TRBV19 and TRBJ1-2; the D gene is possibly TRBD1 (5 bases). Germline values: CDR1 LNHDA, CDR2 SQIVND (reference sequence). V lost 0 bases and J lost 4, with 9 bases in between. The CDR3 has 14 amino acids. The DNA for the CDR3 is TGTGCCAGTAGTATAGATAAGGGGTCCTATGGCTACACCTTC. It is translated as CASSIDKGSYGYTF.

This clone was seen only once. The chain joins TRBV29-1 to TRBJ2-3; D might be TRBD1 (5 bases). Germline lookup yields CDR1 SQVTM and CDR2 ANQGSEA. The CDR3 has 11 residues. CDR3 coding DNA: TGCAGTCTCAGGGGCACAGATACGCAGTATTTT. Translated: CSLRGTDTQYF.

The CDR3 DNA follows: TGTGCCAGCAGTGGGACAGGAGATACGCAGTATTTT. Translation: CASSGTGDTQYF. The genes are TRBV6-4 and TRBJ2-3; 7 nucleotides agree with TRBD1. CDR1 MRHNA and CDR2 SNTAGT come from the germline V gene. The V and J ends lost 4 bases and 5 bases, in that order; junction bases with no gene match: 0. CDR3 length equals 12 residues.

The chain is built from TRBV4-3 and TRBJ1-2; 9 bases fit TRBD1. The CDR3 is made up of 17 amino acids. The junction had 10 bases not matched to a gene; V was cut back by 1 base and J by 4 bases. Germline-derived CDR1 and CDR2 are LGHNA and YSLEER. The CDR3 DNA sequence: TGCGCCAGCAGCCAAGTCCTGGGACAGGGTGCGCTCTATGGCTACACCTTC. Encoded protein: CASSQVLGQGALYGYTF.

This clone was seen a handful of times. The J gene is TRBJ2-7, the V gene TRBV6-5; 7 bases align to TRBD2. The germline V gene has CDR1 MNHEY and CDR2 SVGAGI. J lost 6 bases, V lost 0 bases, and 8 bases had no gene match. This CDR3 region has 15 residues. CDR3 region: CASSYSSGVKIEQYF. For the CDR3, the DNA is TGTGCCAGCAGTTACTCAAGCGGGGTGAAGATCGAGCAGTACTTC.

The V and J genes are TRBV5-1 and TRBJ2-7, with 9 bases lining up with TRBD1. The V segment lost 0 bases and the J segment 3 bases; nucleotides outside the gene matches: 7. Germline-derived CDR1 and CDR2 are SGHRS and YFSETQ. There are 16 residues in the CDR3. Here the CDR3 reads CASSLDRGRVIYEQYF. The CDR3 bases are TGCGCCAGCAGCTTGGACAGGGGGCGGGTTATCTACGAGCAGTACTTC.